These 28 T cell receptor beta chains were all obtained from the same sample, sequenced in a study of CD8 T cells in Susac syndrome. Random hexamers served to reverse transcribe about 0.5 to 1 ug RNA. TCRdb redid the calling of the immunoSEQ multiplex PCR reads with MiXCR, one entry per CDR3 protein. Of roughly 110,000 distinct CDR3 sequences in the sample, 85% to 95% were seen once. Sample: CD8+ T cells from PBMCs. These receptors originate from a human donor in good health.

This clonotype was seen a few times. The chain employs TRBV6-5 and TRBJ2-7; 8 nucleotides match TRBD1. The length of the CDR3 is 13 residues. Germline V gene lookup returns CDR1 MNHEY and CDR2 SVGAGI. The V gene end was trimmed by 5 bases and the J gene end by 3 bases; junction bases not matched to a gene: 3. The CDR3 region is CASSLGTGYEQYF. Written as DNA, the CDR3 is TGTGCCAGCAGTCTAGGGACAGGCTACGAGCAGTACTTC.

The chain is built from TRBV20-1 and TRBJ1-1, with a possible D match to TRBD1 (5 bases). This CDR3 comprises 12 residues. Trimming took 3 bases from V and 8 from J, leaving 13 bases between them. The germline gives CDR1 DFQATT, CDR2 SNEGSKA (reference sequence). The CDR3 DNA follows: TGCAGTGCTAGTAGGGACGGGAGGGAAGCTTTCTTT. Amino acid sequence: CSASRDGREAFF.

V gene TRBV27 combines with J gene TRBJ1-5; D gene ambiguous. In germline, CDR1 is MNHEY, CDR2 SMNVEV (reference sequence). The CDR3 spans 14 residues. The germline V and J ends were trimmed by 5 bases and 5 bases, with 13 bases remaining between them. CDR3 amino acids: CASSPWTDYQPQHF. CDR3 in DNA: TGTGCCAGCAGTCCCTGGACGGACTATCAGCCCCAGCATTTT.

The chain links TRBV20-1 to TRBJ1-2; unclear D gene. CDR1 DFQATT and CDR2 SNEGSKA come from the germline V gene (reference sequence). V dropped 6 bases and J dropped 4 bases, with 15 bases sitting between them. The CDR3 length is 13 residues. DNA for the CDR3: TGCAGTGCAGCCTTTGGTCTCAGCTATGGCTACACCTTC. Its protein product is CSAAFGLSYGYTF.

This sequence joins TRBV7-9 and TRBJ2-2; no firm D call. The germline gives CDR1 SEHNR, CDR2 FQNEAQ (reference sequence). CDR3 length: 11 amino acids. V was pared by 8 bases and J by 2 bases, with 3 bases between. CDR3 nucleotide sequence: TGTGCCAGCCAAAACACCGGGGAGCTGTTTTTT. As protein: CASQNTGELFF. The full variable domain, in which reference TRBV7-9 and TRBJ2-2 provide the parts outside the CDR3, is DTGVSQNPRHKITKRGQNVTFRCDPISEHNRLYWYRQTLGQGPEFLTYFQNEAQLEKSRLLSDRFSAERPKGSFSTLEIQRTEQGDSAMYLCASQNTGELFFGEGSRLTVL.

The V gene is TRBV18, the J gene TRBJ1-1; D unresolved. Germline lookup yields CDR1 KGHSH and CDR2 LQKENI. The CDR3 runs 13 residues. V was shortened by 2 bases and J by 5 bases, with 9 bases between the two germline ends. The CDR3 here is CASSPLLGTEAFF. For the CDR3, the DNA is TGTGCCAGCTCACCATTGCTGGGGACTGAAGCTTTCTTT.

V and J are TRBV12-3 or TRBV12-4 and TRBJ1-5; D call uncertain. This CDR3 has 14 amino acids. Trimming removed 3 bases from V and 0 bases from J, with 6 bases in between. CDR3 sequence reads: CASSLVNSNQPQHF. The CDR3 nucleotides read TGTGCCAGCAGTTTGGTGAATAGCAATCAGCCCCAGCATTTT.

The chain links TRBV30 to TRBJ2-1, with D hard to call. The V and J ends lost 5 bases and 10 bases respectively, with 15 bases between them. The CDR3 extends over 12 amino acids. CDR1 is GTSNPN and CDR2 is SVGIG in the germline V gene (reference sequence). In DNA form, the CDR3 reads TGTGCCTGGGGAACTACAACATGGGAGCAGTTCTTC. Protein: CAWGTTTWEQFF.

V usage is TRBV9 and J usage is TRBJ2-2, with 11 bases fitting TRBD2. The germline CDR1 and CDR2 sequences are SGDLS and YYNGEE. There are 17 residues in the CDR3. V shed 3 bases, J shed 6 bases, and the junction held 10 bases outside the gene matches. For the CDR3, the DNA is TGTGCCAGCAGCGGTGGATTACTAGCGGGAGAAGCCGGGGAGCTGTTTTTT. Amino acid sequence: CASSGGLLAGEAGELFF. Full variable domain (outside the CDR3, taken from reference TRBV9 and TRBJ2-2): DSGVTQTPKHLITATGQRVTLRCSPRSGDLSVYWYQQSLDQGLQFLIQYYNGEERAKGNILERFSAQQFPDLHSELNLSSLELGDSALYFCASSGGLLAGEAGELFFGEGSRLTVL.

The chain combines TRBV12-3 or TRBV12-4 with TRBJ2-3, with TRBD1 matching 7 bases. The CDR3 is 17 amino acids. With V trimmed by 7 bases and J by 3 bases, 16 bases remained unmatched. The DNA for the CDR3 is TGTGCCAGCACTCCCCTCTTGTTTCAGGGGGAAACAGATACGCAGTATTTT. It specifies CASTPLLFQGETDTQYF.

V is TRBV29-1 and J is TRBJ1-1, with D maybe TRBD1 (5 bases). The CDR3 is 11 residues long. V lost 4 bases and J 10 bases, leaving 13 bases between the germline ends. The V gene's germline CDR1 is SQVTM and CDR2 ANQGSEA. The CDR3 reads CSVAGGEGAFF. For the CDR3, the DNA is TGCAGCGTTGCGGGGGGGGAGGGAGCTTTCTTT.

As DNA, the CDR3 is TGTGCCAGCAGTACCCCAACAGGGGAGACCCAGTACTTC. Its protein product is CASSTPTGETQYF. The V gene is TRBV6-6, the J gene TRBJ2-5, with a weak D call TRBD1 (6 bases). Germline assignment: CDR1 MNHNY and CDR2 SVGAGI (reference sequence). The CDR3 is 13 amino acids. Trimming left V 5 bases short and J 5 bases short, with 12 bases between.

The chain has TRBV29-1 and TRBJ1-2; D call uncertain. V lost 7 bases to trimming and J lost 0 bases, with 9 bases between them. There are 12 residues in the CDR3. Per germline, CDR1 SQVTM and CDR2 ANQGSEA. CDR3 protein: CSGGDSNYGYTF. The CDR3 nucleotides read TGCAGCGGGGGAGACTCTAACTATGGCTACACCTTC.

This clonotype was detected once. The CDR3 loop is CSARASGAVTGELFF. The CDR3 DNA follows: TGCAGTGCTAGAGCTAGCGGGGCTGTCACCGGGGAGCTGTTTTTT. The genes are TRBV20-1 and TRBJ2-2, with 9 bases aligning to TRBD2. V was pared by 1 base and J by 4 bases, with 4 bases of the junction left unmatched. Per germline, CDR1 DFQATT and CDR2 SNEGSKA (reference sequence). This CDR3 contains 15 residues.

This rearrangement joins TRBV15 to TRBJ1-1, with a tentative D call TRBD1 (6 bases). The germline V gene encodes CDR1 LNHNV and CDR2 YYDKDF (reference sequence). The CDR3 is 17 residues long. V was trimmed by 0 bases and J by 0 bases, leaving 14 bases between them. CDR3 in amino acids: CATSRDPVRGMNTEAFF. CDR3 bases: TGTGCCACCAGCAGAGATCCGGTCAGGGGCATGAACACTGAAGCTTTCTTT.

This clonotype showed up just once. This CDR3 reads CAISKRETQETQYF. The CDR3 bases are TGTGCCATCAGTAAGCGGGAGACCCAAGAGACCCAGTACTTC. The gene calls are TRBV10-3 and TRBJ2-5; 8 nucleotides align to TRBD2. Germline V gives CDR1 ENHRY, CDR2 SYGVKD. The junction had 3 bases not matched to a gene; V was cut back by 5 bases and J by 1 base. This CDR3 spans 14 amino acids.

The V gene is TRBV20-1, the J gene TRBJ1-5, with D possibly matching TRBD1 (6 bases). The CDR3 runs 13 residues. Germline V gene lookup returns CDR1 DFQATT and CDR2 SNEGSKA (reference sequence). Trimming took off 3 bases at V and 3 bases at J, with 9 bases between the two ends. In DNA, the CDR3 is TGCAGTGCTAGCCCAGGGGCCAATCAGCCCCAGCATTTT. It specifies CSASPGANQPQHF.

The chain employs TRBV29-1 and TRBJ2-1; 7 bases map to TRBD1. This CDR3 has 10 amino acids. In germline, CDR1 is SQVTM, CDR2 ANQGSEA. V shed 7 bases, J shed 10 bases, and the junction held 4 bases outside the gene matches. The CDR3 sequence is CSAGQPEQFF. The CDR3 nucleotides read TGCAGCGCGGGACAGCCGGAGCAGTTCTTC.

This chain connects TRBV5-1 to TRBJ1-3, with 9 bases identical to TRBD1. Germline CDR1 and CDR2: SGHRS and YFSETQ. The CDR3 is 14 residues long. V gave up 0 bases and J gave up 7 bases; unmatched junction bases: 2. CDR3 region: CASSLGQGENTIYF. CDR3 sequence (DNA): TGCGCCAGCAGCTTGGGACAGGGGGAGAACACCATATATTTT. Full variable domain (remainder filled in from reference TRBV5-1 and TRBJ1-3): KAGVTQTPRYLIKTRGQQVTLSCSPISGHRSVSWYQQTPGQGLQFLFEYFSETQRNKGNFPGRFSGRQFSNSRSEMNVSTLELGDSALYLCASSLGQGENTIYFGEGSWLTVV.

This chain joins TRBV6-1 and TRBJ2-7; weak D call: TRBD1 (6 bases). The V gene lost 6 bases and the J gene lost 4 bases, with 16 bases spanning the gap. Germline V gives CDR1 MNHNS, CDR2 SASEGT. The CDR3 consists of 14 residues. CDR3: CASRREGVGYEQYF. As DNA, the CDR3 is TGTGCCAGCAGAAGAGAGGGGGTCGGATACGAGCAGTACTTC.

The chain joins TRBV12-3 or TRBV12-4 to TRBJ2-2; D possibly matches TRBD1 or TRBD2 (5 bases each). The germline V and J ends were trimmed by 10 bases and 6 bases, with 21 bases remaining between them. This CDR3 contains 15 residues. The CDR3 DNA reads TGTGCCACCCTCCACGGCCGGGGCTCTGCCGGGGAGCTGTTTTTT. Its protein is CATLHGRGSAGELFF.

This rearrangement joins TRBV5-1 to TRBJ1-1; perhaps TRBD1 as D (6 bases). V was pared by 3 bases and J by 0 bases, with 9 bases between. In germline, CDR1 is SGHRS, CDR2 YFSETQ. The CDR3 is 14 amino acids. In nucleotides, the CDR3 is TGCGCCAGCAGCTCCCGACAGGTGAACACTGAAGCTTTCTTT. This translates into CASSSRQVNTEAFF. The variable domain in full, with the rest retrieved from reference TRBV5-1 and TRBJ1-1, is KAGVTQTPRYLIKTRGQQVTLSCSPISGHRSVSWYQQTPGQGLQFLFEYFSETQRNKGNFPGRFSGRQFSNSRSEMNVSTLELGDSALYLCASSSRQVNTEAFFGQGTRLTVV.

The chain combines TRBV28 with TRBJ2-7; 7 nucleotides align to TRBD1. Trimming cost V 6 bases and J 0 bases; bases outside gene matches: 11. Germline loops: CDR1 MDHEN, CDR2 SYDVKM. The CDR3 contains 16 residues. The CDR3 here is CASSGVPGQSSYEQYF. The CDR3, as DNA: TGTGCCAGCAGCGGGGTCCCGGGACAGAGCTCCTACGAGCAGTACTTC.

V gene TRBV5-1 combines with J gene TRBJ2-7; D is undetermined. The germline V and J ends were trimmed by 7 bases and 3 bases, with 14 bases remaining between them. Per the germline V gene, CDR1 is SGHRS and CDR2 is YFSETQ. This CDR3 has 13 residues. The chain's CDR3 is CASSRAKGYEQYF. CDR3 nucleotide sequence: TGCGCCAGCTCCCGGGCCAAGGGCTACGAGCAGTACTTC.

The genes are TRBV6-2 or TRBV6-3 and TRBJ2-7, with TRBD2 as a possible D gene (5 bases). The CDR3 runs 14 residues. The V and J ends lost 5 bases and 7 bases respectively, with 18 bases between them. CDR1 MNHEY and CDR2 SVGEGT come from the germline V gene. The CDR3 region has the DNA TGTGCCAGCAGTCCCCTCCCGGGGATGGGAGAGCAGTACTTC. This gives the protein CASSPLPGMGEQYF.

The chain joins TRBV10-3 to TRBJ1-3; D is uncertain. This CDR3 has 15 amino acids. Trimming cost V 4 bases and J 2 bases, with 12 bases left between them. Germline-derived CDR1 and CDR2 are ENHRY and SYGVKD. This CDR3 is CAISGFRRTGNTIYF. The CDR3 DNA reads TGTGCCATCAGTGGATTCAGGCGGACTGGAAACACCATATATTTT.

The chain is built from TRBV19 and TRBJ1-1, with TRBD1 matching 7 bases. Germline V lookup: CDR1 LNHDA, CDR2 SQIVND (reference sequence). Trimming removed 8 bases from V and 2 bases from J; junction bases left unmatched: 8. This CDR3 region has 14 residues. The CDR3 nucleotides are TGTGCCAGTCAGGGGGGAGAGAGAAACACTGAAGCTTTCTTT. This translates into CASQGGERNTEAFF. The full variable domain, completed using reference TRBV19 and TRBJ1-1, is DGGITQSPKYLFRKEGQNVTLSCEQNLNHDAMYWYRQDPGQGLRLIYYSQIVNDFQKGDIAEGYSVSREKKESFPLTVTSAQKNPTAFYLCASQGGERNTEAFFGQGTRLTVV.

V gene TRBV2 combines with J gene TRBJ1-3; TRBD1 might be the D (6 bases). This CDR3 is 13 amino acids long. Germline CDR1 and CDR2: SNHLY and FYNNEI. Between the trimmed V and J ends, which lost 6 bases and 4 bases, there was a span of 10 bases. This CDR3 is CASSGTRGNTIYF. DNA for the CDR3: TGTGCCAGCAGCGGGACAAGAGGAAACACCATATATTTT.